This TCR beta chain is from a study of shared clonotypes between healthy human individuals. Points from the study as a whole: The study found lower generation probabilities in non-shared clonotypes than in those shared by all four donors.

Turning to this clone: Its antigen is as yet unknown.

Combining CD45RO+ cells with CCR7-negative CD45RA+ TemRA cells gave CD8 memory. Here immunoSEQ multiplex PCR was the method, and the copy in TCRdb shows in-frame clones only, minus some. The sample carries roughly 320,000 clones, around nine tenths recorded once. V was clipped by 5 bases and J by 10 bases; unmatched bases: 6. There are 13 residues in the CDR3. Germline V gene sequence: CDR1 MNHEY, CDR2 SVGAGI. The receptor was derived from a man between 18 and 35 years old in good health. The chain joins TRBV6-5 to TRBJ1-5, with 9 positions matching TRBD1. Sequencing was carried out using memory CD8+ T cells sorted from blood. Regarding subset: CD45RO+ cells pooled with CCR7-negative TemRA cells. The CDR3 loop is CASSPGQGGPQHF. The CDR3 nucleotides are TGTGCCAGCAGTCCGGGACAGGGAGGCCCCCAGCATTTT.